The next 32 T cell receptor beta chains were all read from a single sample in a study of regulatory T cells in long-lasting Graves disease. Combining iRepertoire HTBI primers with Arm-PCR of CDR3 regions, the authors built TCR beta libraries. TCRdb passed the multiplex PCR reads through MiXCR, listing each CDR3 protein once. The sample consists of about 660,000 distinct CDR3 sequences, 30% of them appearing once. The time point: persistent/refractory GD, antithyroid drugs over 5 years with positive TRAb. PBMCs provided the RNA from which the TCR library was made. The specimen was peripheral blood mononuclear cells (PBMCs), collected when the disease was refractory, from a patient treated with antithyroid drugs. The source of these receptors is a female donor with Graves disease.

The J gene is TRBJ1-4, the V gene TRBV18; 7 bases line up with TRBD1. J gave up 8 bases and V 3 bases, and 9 bases lay outside the gene matches. Germline-derived CDR1 and CDR2 are KGHSH and LQKENI. The CDR3 length is 15 residues. The CDR3 DNA reads as TGTGCCAGCTCACCTGCGACAGGGCTAGTAGAAAAACTGTTTTTT. Its translation: CASSPATGLVEKLFF.

The rearrangement joins TRBV6-2 or TRBV6-3 to TRBJ1-5, with 10 bases identical to TRBD1. Trimming removed 6 bases from V and 3 bases from J; junction bases left unmatched: 8. The CDR3 is 16 residues long. CDR1 is MNHEY, CDR2 SVGEGT, per germline. The CDR3 region is CASRQGTGATNQPQHF. CDR3 in DNA: TGTGCCAGCAGACAGGGGACAGGGGCGACCAATCAGCCCCAGCATTTT.

This clonotype was picked up many times. The rearrangement joins TRBV2 to TRBJ1-4; 9 bases are shared with TRBD1. V dropped 6 bases and J dropped 7; count of bases not matched to a gene: 9. Germline assignment: CDR1 SNHLY and CDR2 FYNNEI. The CDR3 sequence is 15 residues long. As DNA, the CDR3 is TGTGCCAGCAGCCCCGGACAGGGGAACGCTGAAAAACTGTTTTTT. Its protein product is CASSPGQGNAEKLFF.

With respect to this clonotype: A much larger clone sits a single nucleotide away, making a read error possible. This chain joins TRBV2 and TRBJ1-1; 8 nucleotides match TRBD1. The CDR3 loop spans 12 amino acids. In germline, CDR1 is SNHLY, CDR2 FYNNEI. This chain's CDR3 is CASRATGDEALF. The CDR3 DNA reads as TGTGCCAGCAGGGCGACAGGGGACGAAGCTCTCTTT.

This clonotype was counted many times. The chain uses TRBV28 and TRBJ1-3; a possible D gene is TRBD1 (5 bases). Germline assignment: CDR1 MDHEN and CDR2 SYDVKM. Trimming left V 2 bases short and J 0 bases short, with 14 bases between. This CDR3 spans 17 amino acids. The CDR3 nucleotides read TGTGCCAGCAGTTTACCCCGGGACGCCAACTCTGGAAACACCATATATTTT. Its protein product is CASSLPRDANSGNTIYF.

This clonotype appeared many times. This chain uses TRBV6-2 or TRBV6-3 with TRBJ2-7, with 12 bases matching TRBD2. Germline V gene lookup returns CDR1 MNHEY and CDR2 SVGEGT. The junction had 5 bases not matched to a gene; V was cut back by 2 bases and J by 6 bases. The CDR3 runs 15 residues. The CDR3 sequence is CASSYPRLAGAEQYF. CDR3 DNA: TGTGCCAGCAGTTACCCGAGACTAGCGGGAGCCGAGCAGTACTTC.

This clonotype was seen ten or more times. The gene calls are TRBV6-2 or TRBV6-3 and TRBJ1-1, with 7 bases identical to TRBD1. This CDR3 spans 13 amino acids. CDR1 and CDR2 (germline): MNHEY, SVGEGT. V shed 6 bases and J 3 bases; nucleotides not matched to a gene: 4. DNA of the CDR3: TGTGCCAGCAGAAGGGGGCCGGACACTGAAGCTTTCTTT. It encodes CASRRGPDTEAFF.

This clonotype was seen only a few times. The chain combines TRBV6-2 or TRBV6-3 with TRBJ1-2; D not resolved. Germline V gene sequence: CDR1 MNHEY, CDR2 SVGEGT. The V end was cut by 3 bases, the J end by 2 bases, with 13 bases between. The CDR3 has 15 residues. Written as DNA, the CDR3 is TGTGCCAGCAGTTATGAGAGGCCCTCCAACTATGGCTACACCTTC. It is translated as CASSYERPSNYGYTF.

This clonotype turned up a few times. V usage is TRBV19 and J usage is TRBJ1-1; 7 bases line up with TRBD1. V dropped 7 bases and J dropped 7; count of bases not matched to a gene: 3. Germline V gene lookup returns CDR1 LNHDA and CDR2 SQIVND (reference sequence). CDR3 length equals 11 residues. In nucleotides, the CDR3 is TGTGCCAGTAACCCAGGGGGTGAAGCTTTCTTT. It codes for CASNPGGEAFF. Full variable domain (rest looked up from reference TRBV19 and TRBJ1-1): DGGITQSPKYLFRKEGQNVTLSCEQNLNHDAMYWYRQDPGQGLRLIYYSQIVNDFQKGDIAEGYSVSREKKESFPLTVTSAQKNPTAFYLCASNPGGEAFFGQGTRLTVV.

This clonotype was observed many times. The chain employs TRBV7-2 and TRBJ2-5; D is undetermined. The CDR3 is made up of 15 amino acids. Germline-derived CDR1 and CDR2 are SGHTA and FQGNSA. Trimming pared 5 bases from V and 1 base from J, leaving 14 bases between. CDR3 loop: CASSLTRWAQETQYF. The CDR3 DNA sequence: TGTGCCAGCAGCCTCACGCGGTGGGCCCAAGAGACCCAGTACTTC.

The V gene is TRBV5-1, the J gene TRBJ1-1; maybe TRBD1 (5 bases). The germline V gene has CDR1 SGHRS and CDR2 YFSETQ. The germline V and J ends were trimmed by 0 bases and 4 bases, with 16 bases remaining between them. The CDR3 is 16 amino acids. The CDR3 here is CASSLATGGGGTEAFF. The CDR3 DNA sequence: TGCGCCAGCAGCTTGGCTACAGGAGGCGGGGGCACTGAAGCTTTCTTT.

The chain recombines TRBV19 with TRBJ1-2, with 8 bases aligning to TRBD1. This CDR3 contains 13 residues. V trimming: 4 bases; J trimming: 6 bases; junction bases outside the gene matches: 4. Germline CDR1 LNHDA, CDR2 SQIVND (reference sequence). CDR3 region: CASSTQGADGYTF. The CDR3 DNA reads TGTGCCAGTAGTACCCAGGGGGCAGATGGCTACACCTTC.

This clonotype has only one observation. The chain has TRBV11-2 and TRBJ2-2, with 11 bases identical to TRBD2. J was trimmed by 4 bases and V by 5 bases; bases with no gene match: 3. Germline lookup yields CDR1 SGHAT and CDR2 FQNNGV. CDR3 size: 15 residues. The CDR3 region is CASSKTSGTTGELFF. The DNA for the CDR3 is TGTGCCAGCAGCAAGACTAGCGGGACCACCGGGGAGCTGTTTTTT.

This clonotype was picked up many times. The J gene is TRBJ2-7, the V gene TRBV28, with TRBD1 matching over 7 bases. From germline, CDR1 is MDHEN and CDR2 SYDVKM. The CDR3 sequence is 14 residues long. The trim removed 5 bases at V and 2 bases at J, leaving 6 bases unmatched. The CDR3 here is CASSAPGTAYEQYF. Here the CDR3 DNA reads TGTGCCAGCAGTGCTCCCGGGACAGCCTACGAGCAGTACTTC.

This clonotype came up a few times. V and J are TRBV2 and TRBJ2-1; 8 bases are shared with TRBD2. The CDR3 extends over 16 amino acids. J lost 1 base, V lost 4 bases, and 6 bases had no gene match. From germline, CDR1 is SNHLY and CDR2 FYNNEI. The chain's CDR3 is CASSGVGGRSYNEQFF. As DNA, the CDR3 is TGTGCCAGCAGTGGGGTGGGCGGGAGGTCCTACAATGAGCAGTTCTTC.

The chain has TRBV25-1 and TRBJ2-7; tentatively, D is TRBD2 (6 bases). V shed 8 bases and J shed 3 bases, with 14 bases lying between them. The CDR3 consists of 13 residues. CDR1 is MGHDK, CDR2 SYGVNS, per germline. CDR3 in amino acids: CASGPGTYYEQYF. The CDR3 DNA reads as TGTGCCAGCGGCCCCGGGACTTACTACGAGCAGTACTTC.

This chain uses TRBV20-1 with TRBJ1-5; D ambiguous. In germline, CDR1 is DFQATT, CDR2 SNEGSKA (reference sequence). This CDR3 has 13 amino acids. V was trimmed by 3 bases and J by 0 bases, leaving 6 bases between them. The DNA of the CDR3 is TGCAGTGCTAGGGAGGGTAGCAATCAGCCCCAGCATTTT. It translates to CSAREGSNQPQHF.

This clonotype was detected ten times or more. The V call is TRBV2, the J call TRBJ1-1; D gene unclear. The V gene's germline CDR1 is SNHLY and CDR2 FYNNEI. There are 13 residues in the CDR3. V dropped 9 bases and J dropped 4 bases, with 15 bases sitting between them. CDR3 amino acids: CASVLGRVTEAFF. The CDR3 nucleotides read TGTGCCAGTGTACTTGGGCGAGTCACTGAAGCTTTCTTT.

V gene TRBV19 combines with J gene TRBJ1-1, with a tentative D call TRBD1 (5 bases). Looked up from germline, CDR1 is LNHDA and CDR2 is SQIVND (reference sequence). Trimming pared 5 bases from V and 0 bases from J, leaving 16 bases between. The CDR3 covers 16 residues. CDR3 region: CASSSRAGRVNTEAFF. Written as DNA, the CDR3 is TGTGCCAGTAGTTCAAGAGCGGGACGGGTGAACACTGAAGCTTTCTTT.

The gene calls are TRBV11-2 and TRBJ1-6; D is undetermined. CDR3 length: 14 amino acids. Trimming stripped 2 bases from V and 5 bases from J, with 7 bases between. The germline V gene encodes CDR1 SGHAT and CDR2 FQNNGV. CDR3 sequence reads: CASSLNGDNSPLHF. Written as DNA, the CDR3 is TGTGCCAGCAGCTTAAATGGGGATAATTCACCCCTCCACTTT. Full variable domain (outside the CDR3, taken from reference TRBV11-2 and TRBJ1-6): EAGVAQSPRYKIIEKRQSVAFWCNPISGHATLYWYQQILGQGPKLLIQFQNNGVVDDSQLPKDRFSAERLKGVDSTLKIQPAKLEDSAVYLCASSLNGDNSPLHFGNGTRLTVT.

As concerns this clonotype: It may be a read error: a sequence one base away is much more abundant. The genes are TRBV6-2 or TRBV6-3 and TRBJ2-7; D unresolved. This CDR3 has 14 amino acids. Germline values: CDR1 MNHEY, CDR2 SVGEGT. The V gene lost 5 bases and the J gene lost 2 bases, with 13 bases spanning the gap. The CDR3 protein is CASSDGLVPYEQYF. In nucleotides, the CDR3 is TGTGCCAGCAGTGATGGGCTAGTCCCCTACGAGCAGTACTTC.

The genes are TRBV5-6 and TRBJ1-2; TRBD1 aligns across 10 bases. Per the germline V gene, CDR1 is SGHDT and CDR2 is YYEEEE. After removal of 4 bases from V and 3 bases from J, the junction contained 6 bases not matched to a gene. The CDR3 has 15 amino acids. The CDR3 DNA sequence: TGTGCCAGCAGCGTCCCTGGGACAGGGGACTATGGCTACACCTTC. Protein sequence: CASSVPGTGDYGYTF.

This chain uses TRBV10-3 with TRBJ2-7; TRBD2 matches 14 bases. The CDR3 sequence is 17 residues long. Germline V gene lookup returns CDR1 ENHRY and CDR2 SYGVKD. The trim removed 4 bases at V and 3 bases at J, leaving 8 bases unmatched. CDR3 in DNA: TGTGCCATCAGTGGGTTAGGACTAGCGGGAGGCGGCTACGAGCAGTACTTC. This gives the protein CAISGLGLAGGGYEQYF.

The V call is TRBV5-6, the J call TRBJ2-2; D possibly corresponds to TRBD1 (6 bases). Between the trimmed V and J ends, which lost 0 bases and 2 bases, there was a span of 11 bases. Germline assignment: CDR1 SGHDT and CDR2 YYEEEE. The CDR3 is 16 amino acids. In DNA form, the CDR3 reads TGTGCCAGCAGCTTGGCCATGGGACACAACACCGGGGAGCTGTTTTTT. As protein: CASSLAMGHNTGELFF.

The rearrangement uses TRBV9 and TRBJ1-3; D ambiguous. Trimming removed 4 bases at V and 3 bases at J, with 20 bases between. Germline CDR1 reads SGDLS; CDR2 reads YYNGEE. The CDR3 spans 17 residues. The CDR3 nucleotides are TGTGCCAGCAGCTCCTGGGGTTCCATATCATTTGGAAACACCATATATTTT. It encodes CASSSWGSISFGNTIYF.

This clonotype was counted many times. The rearrangement joins TRBV15 to TRBJ1-2, with TRBD1 matching over 10 bases. The CDR3 has 15 residues. Germline V gene sequence: CDR1 LNHNV, CDR2 YYDKDF (reference sequence). The V segment lost 2 bases and the J segment 4 bases; nucleotides outside the gene matches: 4. CDR3: CATSRRGQGPYGYTF. The CDR3 DNA sequence: TGTGCCACCAGCAGAAGGGGACAGGGGCCCTATGGCTACACCTTC.

This chain connects TRBV28 to TRBJ2-7; weak D call: TRBD1 (6 bases). The CDR3 is made up of 13 amino acids. CDR1 and CDR2 (germline): MDHEN, SYDVKM. Trimming cost V 11 bases and J 2 bases, with 16 bases left between them. The CDR3 is CAGVGAGPYEQYF. DNA of the CDR3: TGTGCCGGGGTGGGGGCAGGCCCCTACGAGCAGTACTTC.

This clonotype was detected many times. This sequence joins TRBV6-1 and TRBJ1-2; 8 nucleotides align to TRBD1. Germline CDR1 reads MNHNS; CDR2 reads SASEGT. With V trimmed by 5 bases and J by 5 bases, 10 bases remained unmatched. This CDR3 comprises 15 residues. CDR3 in amino acids: CASSPAGTGLYGYTF. The CDR3 nucleotides read TGTGCCAGCAGTCCAGCCGGGACAGGACTATATGGCTACACCTTC.

This clonotype has a single count. This chain uses TRBV9 with TRBJ1-5; D not resolved. This CDR3 comprises 14 residues. The germline CDR1 and CDR2 sequences are SGDLS and YYNGEE. Trimming cost V 4 bases and J 6 bases, with 14 bases left between them. CDR3 coding DNA: TGTGCCAGCAGCCCCCACTCGGGAGTTCAGCCCCAGCATTTT. It specifies CASSPHSGVQPQHF.

This clonotype appeared a few times. The gene calls are TRBV3-1 and TRBJ1-3; D is ambiguous. V dropped 4 bases and J dropped 4 bases, with 8 bases sitting between them. From germline, CDR1 is LGHDT and CDR2 YNNKEL (reference sequence). The CDR3 has 13 amino acids. The DNA of the CDR3 is TGTGCCAGCAGCCCGTTCGGGGGAAACACCATATATTTT. Amino acids: CASSPFGGNTIYF.

This clonotype was seen only a few times. The rearrangement uses TRBV20-1 and TRBJ1-1; D uncertain. V was shortened by 4 bases and J by 3 bases, with 12 bases between the two germline ends. The CDR3 extends over 13 amino acids. The V gene's germline CDR1 is DFQATT and CDR2 SNEGSKA (reference sequence). Here the CDR3 reads CSANPRVDTEAFF. The CDR3 nucleotides are TGCAGTGCTAACCCGAGGGTCGACACTGAAGCTTTCTTT.

This clonotype was seen many times. This chain uses TRBV29-1 with TRBJ1-1; no firm D call. Germline CDR1 reads SQVTM; CDR2 reads ANQGSEA. The V end was cut by 3 bases, the J end by 4 bases, with 6 bases between. The CDR3 covers 11 residues. As DNA, the CDR3 is TGCAGCGTTGAGACCGGCACTGAAGCTTTCTTT. Translation: CSVETGTEAFF.